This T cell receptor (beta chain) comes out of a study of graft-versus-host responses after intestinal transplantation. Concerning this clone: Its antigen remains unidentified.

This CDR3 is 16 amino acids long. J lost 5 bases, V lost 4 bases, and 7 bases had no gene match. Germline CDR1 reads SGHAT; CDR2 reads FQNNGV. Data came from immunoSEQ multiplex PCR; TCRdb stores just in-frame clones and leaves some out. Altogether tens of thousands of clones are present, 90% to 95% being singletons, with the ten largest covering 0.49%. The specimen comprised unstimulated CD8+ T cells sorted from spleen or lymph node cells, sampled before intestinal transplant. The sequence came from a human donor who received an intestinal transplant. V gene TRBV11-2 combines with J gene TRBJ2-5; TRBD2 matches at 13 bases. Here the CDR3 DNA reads TGTGCCAGCAGCTCAAGGACTAGCGGGGGTTGGGAGACCCAGTACTTC. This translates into CASSSRTSGGWETQYF.